Presented here are 20 T cell receptor beta chains from one specimen sequenced in a study of cytomegalovirus exposure and HLA in healthy donors. It was with 60 Vbeta and 13 Jbeta primers that the PCR ran. The data were produced by immunoSEQ multiplex PCR, yet TCRdb's version contains in-frame clones alone and is incomplete. Among under 150,000 clones listed, about four fifths were seen once. Sequenced input: PBMCs. The receptor source for this set is a man between 25 and 39 years old in good health and CMV-seropositive.

The rearrangement links TRBV28 to TRBJ2-7; TRBD1 matches 9 bases. CDR3 length: 15 residues. V gave up 2 bases and J gave up 3 bases; unmatched junction bases: 5. In germline, CDR1 is MDHEN, CDR2 SYDVKM. The CDR3 region is CASSLATGGIYEQYF. For the CDR3, the DNA is TGTGCCAGCAGTTTAGCGACAGGGGGAATCTACGAGCAGTACTTC.

The chain recombines TRBV27 with TRBJ1-4; TRBD1 matches 8 bases. Germline values: CDR1 MNHEY, CDR2 SMNVEV (reference sequence). Unmatched junction bases numbered 3, after V lost 3 bases and J lost 0 bases. The CDR3 extends over 16 amino acids. As DNA, the CDR3 is TGTGCCAGCAGTTTTCAGGGGGCGGCAACTAATGAAAAACTGTTTTTT. This sequence encodes CASSFQGAATNEKLFF. Complete variable domain (other parts from reference TRBV27 and TRBJ1-4): EAQVTQNPRYLITVTGKKLTVTCSQNMNHEYMSWYRQDPGLGLRQIYYSMNVEVTDKGDVPEGYKVSRKEKRNFPLILESPSPNQTSLYFCASSFQGAATNEKLFFGSGTQLSVL.

CDR3: CASSLDRNSNQPQHF. In nucleotides, the CDR3 is TGTGCCAGCAGCTTAGACAGAAATAGCAATCAGCCCCAGCATTTT. The chain couples TRBV7-8 to TRBJ1-5; D uncertain. This CDR3 is built from 15 residues. Trimming took off 1 base at V and 0 bases at J, with 7 bases between the two ends. Germline V gene data show CDR1 as SGHVS and CDR2 as FQNEAQ.

The CDR3 nucleotides are TGTGCCAGCAGGCGGGAGAACGGGGCCTACGAGCAGTACTTC. Translation: CASRRENGAYEQYF. V usage is TRBV2 and J usage is TRBJ2-7; 7 bases map to TRBD2. The CDR3 is 14 residues long. The J segment lost 2 bases and the V segment lost 6 bases, leaving 7 bases of the junction unmatched. The germline V gene encodes CDR1 SNHLY and CDR2 FYNNEI. The complete variable domain, with remaining parts taken from reference TRBV2 and TRBJ2-7, reads EPEVTQTPSHQVTQMGQEVILRCVPISNHLYFYWYRQILGQKVEFLVSFYNNEISEKSEIFDDQFSVERPDGSNFTLKIRSTKLEDSAMYFCASRRENGAYEQYFGPGTRLTVT.

The chain has TRBV5-1 and TRBJ2-1; TRBD1 matches at 9 bases. V shed 0 bases, J shed 2 bases, and the junction held 6 bases outside the gene matches. The CDR3 consists of 17 residues. Germline V gene sequence: CDR1 SGHRS, CDR2 YFSETQ. CDR3 sequence reads: CASSLGTGVWAYNEQFF. The CDR3 region has the DNA TGCGCCAGCAGCTTGGGGACAGGGGTATGGGCCTACAATGAGCAGTTCTTC.

There are a few counts of this clone. The chain couples TRBV25-1 to TRBJ2-5; 13 positions match TRBD2. This CDR3 contains 15 residues. The ends lost 6 bases at V and 4 bases at J; junction bases unmatched: 5. Germline CDR1 reads MGHDK; CDR2 reads SYGVNS. The CDR3 nucleotides read TGTGCCAGCAGCACTAGCGGGGGGGCGGGAGAGACCCAGTACTTC. Translated: CASSTSGGAGETQYF.

The rearrangement joins TRBV6-5 to TRBJ2-1; no firm D call. The CDR3 runs 12 residues. Per germline, CDR1 MNHEY and CDR2 SVGAGI. The ends were cut back, 10 bases at V and 0 bases at J, with 7 bases in the middle. Here the CDR3 DNA reads TGTGCCACCTATTCCTCCTACAATGAGCAGTTCTTC. Its protein product is CATYSSYNEQFF.

V usage is TRBV7-2 and J usage is TRBJ1-3; 7 bases agree with TRBD1. In germline, CDR1 is SGHTA, CDR2 FQGNSA. Trimming took 5 bases from V and 4 from J; bases not matched to a gene: 2. CDR3 length equals 13 residues. The DNA for the CDR3 is TGTGCCAGCAGCCGGACAGGAGGAAACACCATATATTTT. It specifies CASSRTGGNTIYF.

CDR3 sequence: CASSSQFYEQYF. CDR3 sequence (DNA): TGTGCCAGCAGCTCACAATTCTACGAGCAGTACTTC. The chain employs TRBV13 and TRBJ2-7; D remains unclear. V was clipped by 4 bases and J by 3 bases, with 7 bases between them. Per the germline V gene, CDR1 is PRHDT and CDR2 is FYEKMQ (reference sequence). CDR3 length equals 12 residues.

V and J are TRBV5-5 and TRBJ1-2; 9 bases align to TRBD1. Germline lookup yields CDR1 SGHKS and CDR2 YYEKEE (reference sequence). Germline trimming cut 1 base from V and 5 bases from J; bases unmatched to any gene: 3. CDR3 length equals 14 residues. As DNA, the CDR3 is TGTGCCAGCAGCTTGACAGGGGGCGGATATGGCTACACCTTC. Protein product: CASSLTGGGYGYTF.

Concerning this clone: The junction departs from germline at one end; a sequencing error may be responsible. This chain joins TRBV7-9 and TRBJ2-2; D is perhaps TRBD1 (5 bases). The CDR3 spans 16 residues. Germline CDR1 and CDR2: SEHNR and FQNEAQ (reference sequence). The CDR3 is CSSSLDFQGSTGELFF. CDR3 nucleotides: TGTTCCAGCAGCTTAGATTTCCAGGGCAGCACCGGGGAGCTGTTTTTT.

The rearrangement links TRBV19 to TRBJ1-5, with 7 bases matching TRBD1. Per the germline V gene, CDR1 is LNHDA and CDR2 is SQIVND (reference sequence). This CDR3 spans 14 amino acids. The V gene end was trimmed by 5 bases and the J gene end by 2 bases; junction bases not matched to a gene: 3. CDR3 bases: TGTGCCAGTAGTGGTCAGGGGGGCAATCAGCCCCAGCATTTT. This codes for CASSGQGGNQPQHF.

The chain joins TRBV2 to TRBJ1-2; a possible D gene is TRBD1 (5 bases). Germline V lookup: CDR1 SNHLY, CDR2 FYNNEI. V lost 4 bases, J lost 4 bases, and 19 bases lay in between. This CDR3 spans 16 amino acids. The CDR3 DNA reads as TGTGCCAGCAGTGTGGTGTCAGGGCGCTCTGGCTATGGCTACACCTTC. This translates into CASSVVSGRSGYGYTF.

The chain is built from TRBV7-9 and TRBJ1-2; D not certain. Per the germline V gene, CDR1 is SEHNR and CDR2 is FQNEAQ (reference sequence). The CDR3 is 12 residues long. The V end was cut by 5 bases, the J end by 4 bases, with 8 bases between. The CDR3 protein is CASSRWSYGYTF. In nucleotides, the CDR3 is TGTGCCAGCAGCCGCTGGAGCTATGGCTACACCTTC. Full variable domain (remainder filled in from reference TRBV7-9 and TRBJ1-2): DTGVSQNPRHKITKRGQNVTFRCDPISEHNRLYWYRQTLGQGPEFLTYFQNEAQLEKSRLLSDRFSAERPKGSFSTLEIQRTEQGDSAMYLCASSRWSYGYTFGSGTRLTVV.

This chain uses TRBV6-5 with TRBJ2-7; D unclear. The CDR3 spans 13 residues. Trimming pared 0 bases from V and 6 bases from J, leaving 9 bases between. Germline CDR1 and CDR2: MNHEY and SVGAGI. The CDR3 here is CASSYSLRGEQYF. The DNA for the CDR3 is TGTGCCAGCAGTTACTCGCTGCGAGGCGAGCAGTACTTC.

The chain has TRBV7-9 and TRBJ2-2, with D possibly matching TRBD2 (6 bases). V was pared by 3 bases and J by 8 bases, with 10 bases between. CDR3 length equals 13 residues. In germline, CDR1 is SEHNR, CDR2 FQNEAQ (reference sequence). The CDR3: CASSLGLGGELFF. The CDR3 coding sequence is TGTGCCAGCAGCTTGGGACTGGGGGGGGAGCTGTTTTTT.

Only a few counts were recorded for this clone. V is TRBV11-1 and J is TRBJ2-3; D ambiguous. This CDR3 is built from 14 residues. V shed 5 bases and J shed 2 bases, with 11 bases lying between them. CDR1 is SGHAT, CDR2 FQDESV, per germline (reference sequence). The CDR3 sequence is CASSHSSDTDTQYF. For the CDR3, the DNA is TGTGCCAGCAGCCATTCCTCAGACACAGATACGCAGTATTTT.

The V gene is TRBV5-4, the J gene TRBJ1-1; no reliable D call. V gave up 4 bases and J gave up 1 base, with 14 bases separating them. CDR3 length: 15 amino acids. CDR1 is SGHNT and CDR2 is YYREEE in the germline V gene (reference sequence). The CDR3 sequence is CASSRREGGNTEAFF. The CDR3 nucleotides are TGTGCCAGCAGCCGCCGAGAGGGAGGGAACACTGAAGCTTTCTTT.

This chain uses TRBV7-2 with TRBJ1-5; D not certain. V was trimmed by 3 bases and J by 7 bases, leaving 10 bases between them. The CDR3 contains 13 residues. Germline CDR1 reads SGHTA; CDR2 reads FQGNSA. CDR3 sequence (DNA): TGTGCCAGCAGCTTCCGTGAGGGACAGCCCCAGCATTTT. Translating it yields CASSFREGQPQHF. The full variable domain, completed using reference TRBV7-2 and TRBJ1-5, is GAGVSQSPSNKVTEKGKDVELRCDPISGHTALYWYRQSLGQGLEFLIYFQGNSAPDKSGLPSDRFSAERTGGSVSTLTIQRTQQEDSAVYLCASSFREGQPQHFGDGTRLSIL.

V is TRBV5-1 and J is TRBJ1-3; a possible D gene is TRBD1 (5 bases). V lost 0 bases and J 4 bases, leaving 11 bases between the germline ends. Germline V CDR1 and CDR2: SGHRS, YFSETQ. The CDR3 extends over 15 amino acids. CDR3 bases: TGCGCCAGCAGCTTGGAAGGGGCAGACGGAAACACCATATATTTT. Protein product: CASSLEGADGNTIYF. The whole variable domain, filled in from reference TRBV5-1 and TRBJ1-3, reads KAGVTQTPRYLIKTRGQQVTLSCSPISGHRSVSWYQQTPGQGLQFLFEYFSETQRNKGNFPGRFSGRQFSNSRSEMNVSTLELGDSALYLCASSLEGADGNTIYFGEGSWLTVV.